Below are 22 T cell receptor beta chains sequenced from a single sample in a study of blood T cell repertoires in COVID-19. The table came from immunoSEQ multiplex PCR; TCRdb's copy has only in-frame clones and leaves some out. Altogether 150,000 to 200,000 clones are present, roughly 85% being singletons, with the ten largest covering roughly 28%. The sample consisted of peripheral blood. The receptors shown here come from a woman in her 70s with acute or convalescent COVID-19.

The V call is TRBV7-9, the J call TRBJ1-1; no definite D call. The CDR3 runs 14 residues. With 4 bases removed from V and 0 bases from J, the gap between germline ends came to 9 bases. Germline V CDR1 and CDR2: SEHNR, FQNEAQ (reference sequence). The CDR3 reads CASSSRHMNTEAFF. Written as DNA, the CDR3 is TGTGCCAGCAGCTCGCGGCATATGAACACTGAAGCTTTCTTT.

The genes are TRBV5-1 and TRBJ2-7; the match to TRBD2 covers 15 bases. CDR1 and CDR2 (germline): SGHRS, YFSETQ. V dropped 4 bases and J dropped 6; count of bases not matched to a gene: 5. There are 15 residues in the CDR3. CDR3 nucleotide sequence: TGCGCCAGCAGCACGGGACTAGCGGGAGGACCCGAGCAGTACTTC. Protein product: CASSTGLAGGPEQYF.

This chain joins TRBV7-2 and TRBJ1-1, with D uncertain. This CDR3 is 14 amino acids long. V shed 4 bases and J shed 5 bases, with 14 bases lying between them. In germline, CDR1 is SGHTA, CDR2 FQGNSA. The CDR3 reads CASSSAQVRTEAFF. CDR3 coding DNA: TGTGCCAGCAGCTCCGCCCAGGTTAGGACTGAAGCTTTCTTT.

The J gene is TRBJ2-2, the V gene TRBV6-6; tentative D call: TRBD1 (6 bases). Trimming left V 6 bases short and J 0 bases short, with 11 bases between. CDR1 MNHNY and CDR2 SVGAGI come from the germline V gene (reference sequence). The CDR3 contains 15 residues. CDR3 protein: CASRNTGTNTGELFF. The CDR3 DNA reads TGTGCCAGCAGAAACACAGGGACGAACACCGGGGAGCTGTTTTTT.

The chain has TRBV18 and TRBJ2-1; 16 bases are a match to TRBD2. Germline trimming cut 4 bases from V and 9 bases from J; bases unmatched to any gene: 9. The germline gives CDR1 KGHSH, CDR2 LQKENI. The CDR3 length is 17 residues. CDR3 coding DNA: TGTGCCAGCTCACGAAGGGGACTAGCGGGAGGGCAAGGTGAGCAGTTCTTC. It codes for CASSRRGLAGGQGEQFF.

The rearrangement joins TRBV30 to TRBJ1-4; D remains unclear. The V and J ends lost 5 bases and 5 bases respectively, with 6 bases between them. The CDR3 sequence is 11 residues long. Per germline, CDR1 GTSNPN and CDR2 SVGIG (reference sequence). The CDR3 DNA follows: TGTGCCTGGGAGTTAAATGAAAAACTGTTTTTT. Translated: CAWELNEKLFF.

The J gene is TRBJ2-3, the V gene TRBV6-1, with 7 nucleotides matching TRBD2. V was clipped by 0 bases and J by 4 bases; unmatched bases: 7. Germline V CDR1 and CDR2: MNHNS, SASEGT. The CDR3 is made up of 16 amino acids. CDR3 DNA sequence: TGTGCCAGCAGTGAAGCCGACGGGAGGAGGGCAGATACGCAGTATTTT. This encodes CASSEADGRRADTQYF.

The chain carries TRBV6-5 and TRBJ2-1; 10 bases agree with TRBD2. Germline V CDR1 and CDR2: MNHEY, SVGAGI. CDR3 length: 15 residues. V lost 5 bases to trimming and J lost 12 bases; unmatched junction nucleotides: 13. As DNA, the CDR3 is TGTGCCAGCAGTCAACGCCCGCAGCGGGAGGGCCGGCAGTTCTTC. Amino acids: CASSQRPQREGRQFF.

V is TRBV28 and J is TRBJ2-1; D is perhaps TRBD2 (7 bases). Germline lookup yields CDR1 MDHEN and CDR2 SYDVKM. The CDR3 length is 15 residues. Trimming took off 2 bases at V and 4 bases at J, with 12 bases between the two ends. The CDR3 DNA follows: TGTGCCAGCAGTTTAGGGGGGGCACATTACAATGAGCAGTTCTTC. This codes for CASSLGGAHYNEQFF.

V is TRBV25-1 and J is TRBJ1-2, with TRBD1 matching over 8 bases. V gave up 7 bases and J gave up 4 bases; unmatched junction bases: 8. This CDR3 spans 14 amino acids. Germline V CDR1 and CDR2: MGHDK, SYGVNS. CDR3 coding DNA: TGTGCCAGCAATGGACAGGGAGGGATCTATGGCTACACCTTC. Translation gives CASNGQGGIYGYTF.

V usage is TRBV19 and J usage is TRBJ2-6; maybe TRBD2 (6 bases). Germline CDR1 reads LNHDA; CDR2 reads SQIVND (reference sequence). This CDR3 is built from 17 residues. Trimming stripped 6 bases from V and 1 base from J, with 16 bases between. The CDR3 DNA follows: TGTGCCAGTAGGTTGGGGGGAACAGCGTCTGGGGCCAACGTCCTGACTTTC. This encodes CASRLGGTASGANVLTF. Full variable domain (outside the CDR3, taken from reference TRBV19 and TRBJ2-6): DGGITQSPKYLFRKEGQNVTLSCEQNLNHDAMYWYRQDPGQGLRLIYYSQIVNDFQKGDIAEGYSVSREKKESFPLTVTSAQKNPTAFYLCASRLGGTASGANVLTFGAGSRLTVL.

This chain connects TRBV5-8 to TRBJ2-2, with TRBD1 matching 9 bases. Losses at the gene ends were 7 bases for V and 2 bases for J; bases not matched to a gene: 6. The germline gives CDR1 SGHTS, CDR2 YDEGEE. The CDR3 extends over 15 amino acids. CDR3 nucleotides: TGTGCCAGCGGTACAGGGGGCACAAACACCGGGGAGCTGTTTTTT. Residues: CASGTGGTNTGELFF.

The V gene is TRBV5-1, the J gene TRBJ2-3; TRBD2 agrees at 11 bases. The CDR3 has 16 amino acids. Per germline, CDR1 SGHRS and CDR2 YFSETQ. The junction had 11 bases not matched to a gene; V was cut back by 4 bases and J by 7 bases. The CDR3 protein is CASSPQLAGADNTQYF. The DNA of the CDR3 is TGCGCCAGCAGCCCCCAACTAGCGGGAGCCGATAATACGCAGTATTTT.

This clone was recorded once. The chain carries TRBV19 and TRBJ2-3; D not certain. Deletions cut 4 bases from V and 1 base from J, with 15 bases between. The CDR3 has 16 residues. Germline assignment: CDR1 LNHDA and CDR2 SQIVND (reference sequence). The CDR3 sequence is CASSNGLVAGTDTQYF. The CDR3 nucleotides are TGTGCCAGTAGTAACGGCCTAGTAGCCGGCACAGATACGCAGTATTTT.

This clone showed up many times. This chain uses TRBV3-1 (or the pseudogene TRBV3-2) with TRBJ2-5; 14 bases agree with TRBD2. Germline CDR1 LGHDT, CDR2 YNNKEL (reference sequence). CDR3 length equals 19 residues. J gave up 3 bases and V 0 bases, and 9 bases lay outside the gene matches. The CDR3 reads CASSQEGLLGLAGEETQYF. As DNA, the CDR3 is TGTGCCAGCAGCCAAGAGGGCCTCTTGGGACTAGCGGGAGAAGAGACCCAGTACTTC.

The CDR3 sequence is CSVESRTGRNTEAFF. The DNA for the CDR3 is TGCAGCGTTGAATCTCGGACAGGGAGGAACACTGAAGCTTTCTTT. J is TRBJ1-1 and V is TRBV29-1, with 8 positions matching TRBD1. Germline CDR1 reads SQVTM; CDR2 reads ANQGSEA. V shed 2 bases and J 1 base; nucleotides not matched to a gene: 6. The CDR3 loop spans 15 amino acids.

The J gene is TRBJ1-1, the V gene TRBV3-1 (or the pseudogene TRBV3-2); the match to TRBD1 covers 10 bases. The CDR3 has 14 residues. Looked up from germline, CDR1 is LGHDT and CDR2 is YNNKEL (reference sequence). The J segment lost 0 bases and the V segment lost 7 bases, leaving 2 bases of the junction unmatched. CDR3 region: CASKGQGMNTEAFF. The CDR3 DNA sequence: TGTGCCAGCAAGGGACAGGGGATGAACACTGAAGCTTTCTTT.

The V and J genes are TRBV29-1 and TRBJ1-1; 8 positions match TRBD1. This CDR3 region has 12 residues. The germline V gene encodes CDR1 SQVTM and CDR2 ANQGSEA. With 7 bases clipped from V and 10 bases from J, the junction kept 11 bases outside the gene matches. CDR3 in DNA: TGCAGCGGCGGGGACAGGCTGAATTCAGCTTTCTTT. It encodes CSGGDRLNSAFF.

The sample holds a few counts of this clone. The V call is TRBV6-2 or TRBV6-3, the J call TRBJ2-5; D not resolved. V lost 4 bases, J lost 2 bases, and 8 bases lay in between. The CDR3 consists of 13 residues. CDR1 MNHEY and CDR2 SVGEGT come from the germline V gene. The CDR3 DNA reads TGTGCCAGCAGTTTTGCTATACAAGAGACCCAGTACTTC. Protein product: CASSFAIQETQYF.

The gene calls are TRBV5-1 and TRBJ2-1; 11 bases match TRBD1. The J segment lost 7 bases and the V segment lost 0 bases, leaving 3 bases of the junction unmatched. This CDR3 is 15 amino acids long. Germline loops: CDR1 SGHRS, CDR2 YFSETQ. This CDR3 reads CASSLGTGGFNEQFF. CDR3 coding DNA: TGCGCCAGCAGCTTGGGGACAGGGGGCTTTAATGAGCAGTTCTTC.

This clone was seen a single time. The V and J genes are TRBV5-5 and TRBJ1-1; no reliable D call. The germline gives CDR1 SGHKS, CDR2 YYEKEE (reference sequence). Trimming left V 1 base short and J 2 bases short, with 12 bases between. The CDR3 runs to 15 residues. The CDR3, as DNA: TGTGCCAGCAGCTTGAAGGTGCAGGCCAACACTGAAGCTTTCTTT. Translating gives CASSLKVQANTEAFF.

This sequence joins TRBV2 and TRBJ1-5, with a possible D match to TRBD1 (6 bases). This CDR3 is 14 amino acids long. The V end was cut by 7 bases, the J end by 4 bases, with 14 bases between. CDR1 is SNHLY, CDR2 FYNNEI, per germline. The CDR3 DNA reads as TGTGCCAGCACCCGAACGGACAGAAATCAGCCCCAGCATTTT. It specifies CASTRTDRNQPQHF.